Sequencing of this T cell receptor beta chain was carried out in a study of human versus mouse CDR3 diversity and MHC coevolution (TCRdb year 2017). At the level of the whole study: The immunoSEQ assay was reported to detect one in 200,000 T cells and to minimize multiplex PCR amplification bias. Across the mouse and human samples, each sample yielded between 0.6 x 10^7 and 1.6 x 10^7 valid reads. Human naive CD4 T cell repertoires served as a reference for TCR selection on multiple MHC II alleles, compared against human-TCR-locus transgenic mice with single MHC II. The human cohort was made up of three healthy volunteer blood donors, who at collection were aged 30 to 39, 40 to 50 and 60 to 70, one donor in each range.

Fluorescence-activated cell sorting was used to isolate naive CD4 T cells, defined as CD45RO-negative and CD62L-positive, from PBMCs. Roughly 50 ml of fresh peripheral blood was drawn per donor, and PBMCs were isolated by Ficoll density centrifugation. Cell sorting was carried out on a FACSAria III instrument, and a purity above 95% was achieved for all samples. The junction carries 9 bases between V and J, which are trimmed by 5 bases and 5 bases respectively. The germline V gene yields SQVTM for CDR1 and ANQGSEA for CDR2. The CDR3 numbers 11 residues from cysteine through phenylalanine. This entry keeps only the CDR3 DNA: 33 bases, framed from base 1. Broad study findings and their caveats: Among all compared groups, most of the three human donors had the lowest clonal inequality scores. iCHAO1 estimates gave humans the largest TCR beta repertoire, some 1.5 million clonotypes, attributed likely to selection by multiple MHC II molecules. Repertoire diversity was not considered directly comparable between humans and mice because human T cells were selected on 5 or 6 MHC II alleles. On average, more CDR3 deletions and insertions were observed in humans than in mice, indicating greater exonuclease and TdT activity.

This clone was seen only once. Its recognized antigen is unknown. No base-level quality is on record; no much larger clone is a single base apart. The QIAGEN blood and tissue kit was used to extract genomic DNA from the sorted cells, and that DNA was then quantified on a NanoDrop 1000. Using multiplex PCR of genomic DNA, the immunoSEQ platform deep sequenced and quantified the TCR alpha and beta chains. On the authors' methods: IMGT gene and region definitions were used to annotate TCR sequences. Out-of-frame rearrangements served as a stand-in for the preselection repertoire and were compared with in-frame clonotypes. The iCHAO1 estimator supplied with the immunoSEQ platform was used to estimate repertoire size. Clonal inequality was measured with a Gini index on in-frame amino acid clonotypes, based on the Lorenz curve. The intersect function in the R package tcR was used to count shared clonotypes, while the Jaccard index served to score similarity. Principal component analysis of V, J and V-J usage frequencies was run with the R prcomp function without normalization. The source is immuneACCESS, and TCRdb retained only in-frame sequences with V and J called. Part of the clones is not carried over; for the studies checked, unresolved V genes explain less than half of this, and the remainder is unexplained. The V and J calls and clone size come from that table; D and trimming were worked out from the DNA. The sample includes 55,000 to 65,000 clones, with approximately 94% observed a single time. The ten largest clones take up 18% of the sample.

Sequenced sample: naive CD4+ T cells from blood. What this sample's cell subset or site label stands for: CD45RO-negative CD62L-positive naive CD4 T cells. This TCR was recovered from a person aged 55 to 69 in good health. Recombination joined TRBV29-1 with TRBJ2-5; the D gene is not confidently resolved. The nucleotides are TGCAGCGTTACTGGTTCCGAGACCCAGTACTTC. This is translated as CSVTGSETQYF.